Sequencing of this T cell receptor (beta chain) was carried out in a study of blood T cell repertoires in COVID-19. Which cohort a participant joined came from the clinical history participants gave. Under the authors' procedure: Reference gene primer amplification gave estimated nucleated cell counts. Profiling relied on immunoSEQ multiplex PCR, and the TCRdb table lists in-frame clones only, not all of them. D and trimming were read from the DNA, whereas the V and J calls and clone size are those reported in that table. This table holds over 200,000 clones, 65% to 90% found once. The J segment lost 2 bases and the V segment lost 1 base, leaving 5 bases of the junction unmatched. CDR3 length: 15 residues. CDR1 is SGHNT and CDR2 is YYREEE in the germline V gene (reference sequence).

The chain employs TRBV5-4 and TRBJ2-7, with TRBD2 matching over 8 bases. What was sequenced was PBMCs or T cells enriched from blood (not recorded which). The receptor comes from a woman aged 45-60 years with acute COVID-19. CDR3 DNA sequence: TGTGCCAGCAGCTTGTCTAGCGGGTATACCTACGAGCAGTACTTC. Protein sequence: CASSLSSGYTYEQYF.